These 20 T cell receptor beta chains were all obtained from the same sample, sequenced in a study of beta chain features in type 1 diabetes. Sequencing targeted expressed TCRB transcripts, as all isolated RNA had been reverse transcribed. Clones were read by immunoSEQ multiplex PCR, and TCRdb kept only the in-frame ones, dropping some. The sample has 200,000 to 250,000 clones, about 30% seen once; the top ten hold under 4.5%. Sample: central memory CD4+ T cells from blood. Receptors were obtained from a man aged 30-40 years in good health.

This clone was seen more than once but under ten times. The chain recombines TRBV6-5 with TRBJ2-5; weak D call: TRBD2 (5 bases). The CDR3 has 14 amino acids. CDR1 is MNHEY and CDR2 is SVGAGI in the germline V gene. V dropped 3 bases and J dropped 5 bases, with 13 bases sitting between them. CDR3 sequence reads: CASSYRGNRETQYF. For the CDR3, the DNA is TGTGCCAGCAGTTATAGAGGGAATCGGGAGACCCAGTACTTC.

The genes are TRBV2 and TRBJ2-1, with 11 nucleotides matching TRBD2. The CDR3 covers 15 residues. Germline lookup yields CDR1 SNHLY and CDR2 FYNNEI. V was pared by 3 bases and J by 7 bases, with 5 bases of the junction left unmatched. The CDR3 coding sequence is TGTGCCAGCAGTGAGGCTAGCGGGAGGCAGAATGAGCAGTTCTTC. Translating it yields CASSEASGRQNEQFF.

The sample holds one count of this clone. The chain has TRBV5-1 and TRBJ2-3; no clear D. Germline V CDR1 and CDR2: SGHRS, YFSETQ. The CDR3 has 14 amino acids. Trimming shortened V by 4 bases and J by 6 bases, and 15 bases separated the two germline ends. The DNA of the CDR3 is TGCGCCAGCAGCCCGTCGGGCCTCTCGGATACGCAGTATTTT. Amino acids: CASSPSGLSDTQYF.

There are many counts of this clone. This sequence joins TRBV5-6 and TRBJ2-1, with D possibly TRBD1 on 6 matching bases. In germline, CDR1 is SGHDT, CDR2 YYEEEE. Trimming stripped 2 bases from V and 13 bases from J, with 10 bases between. This CDR3 contains 11 residues. The CDR3 loop reads CASSFDRKQFF. The CDR3 nucleotides read TGTGCCAGCAGCTTCGACAGGAAACAGTTCTTC.

This clone has just a few counts. J is TRBJ2-5 and V is TRBV6-6; no clear D gene. The CDR3 sequence is 12 residues long. Germline CDR1 MNHNY, CDR2 SVGAGI (reference sequence). V was shortened by 3 bases and J by 9 bases, with 11 bases between the two germline ends. CDR3 DNA sequence: TGTGCCAGCAGTTATCGAGGCGGACCCCAGTACTTC. Protein sequence: CASSYRGGPQYF.

In this sample, this clone turned up a few times. V usage is TRBV21-1 and J usage is TRBJ2-7; the table assigns TRBD1, which was not confirmed against the DNA. TRBV21-1 is classified as a pseudogene. The CDR3 runs to 15 residues. The CDR3 bases are TGTGCCAGCAGCAAGAACGGGACAGGGAGCTACGAGCAGTACTTC. It yields the protein CASSKNGTGSYEQYF.

This clone was detected a few times. The chain has TRBV7-9 and TRBJ2-7; unclear D gene. Germline loops: CDR1 SEHNR, CDR2 FQNEAQ (reference sequence). This CDR3 comprises 12 residues. V was clipped by 6 bases and J by 7 bases, with 13 bases between them. The CDR3 DNA reads TGTGCCAGCAGTTTCCCTGGGCGGGAGCAGTACTTC. As protein: CASSFPGREQYF.

This clone appeared a few times. The chain links TRBV6-5 to TRBJ1-1; D may be TRBD1 (5 bases). This CDR3 is built from 13 residues. V was pared by 6 bases and J by 3 bases, with 11 bases between. Germline CDR1 is MNHEY and CDR2 is SVGAGI. The CDR3 protein is CASSLLGDTEAFF. CDR3 sequence (DNA): TGTGCCAGCAGCCTATTGGGGGACACTGAAGCTTTCTTT.

The chain uses TRBV5-5 and TRBJ2-2; D gene uncertain. The CDR3 extends over 14 amino acids. Germline assignment: CDR1 SGHKS and CDR2 YYEKEE (reference sequence). Trimming left V 0 bases short and J 1 base short, with 4 bases between. For the CDR3, the DNA is TGTGCCAGCAGCTTGGAGCAGAACACCGGGGAGCTGTTTTTT. Translation: CASSLEQNTGELFF.

CDR3 residues: CASSGTGTGNIQYF. The CDR3 DNA is TGTGCCAGCAGTGGGACAGGGACTGGGAACATTCAGTACTTC. V usage is TRBV2 and J usage is TRBJ2-4, with 8 bases aligning to TRBD1. This CDR3 is built from 14 residues. CDR1 SNHLY and CDR2 FYNNEI come from the germline V gene. V trimming: 4 bases; J trimming: 7 bases; junction bases outside the gene matches: 6.

The chain joins TRBV6-7 to TRBJ2-6; D unclear. TRBV6-7 is treated as an ORF (open reading frame) with a function not yet certain. This CDR3 comprises 15 residues. V lost 4 bases and J lost 2, with 9 bases in between. In nucleotides, the CDR3 is TGTGCCAGCAGTTGGGTTGACGCTGGGGCCAACGTCCTGACTTTC. Translated, it gives CASSWVDAGANVLTF.

The rearrangement joins TRBV5-6 to TRBJ2-5, with D tentatively TRBD1 (5 bases). CDR1 is SGHDT, CDR2 YYEEEE, per germline. The V end lost 6 bases, the J end lost 7 bases, and 16 bases lay between the germline ends. The CDR3 length is 13 residues. CDR3: CASTPPGLGTQYF. DNA for the CDR3: TGTGCCAGCACCCCCCCAGGGCTGGGGACCCAGTACTTC.

This clone came up many times. The V call is TRBV21-1, the J call TRBJ2-5; the D call of TRBD1 is as the table states it, not checked on the DNA. TRBV21-1 is annotated as a pseudogene. The CDR3 totals 13 residues. CDR3 sequence reads: CASSKDSQETQYF. The DNA of the CDR3 is TGTGCCAGCAGCAAAGACAGCCAAGAGACCCAGTACTTC.

The CDR3 loop reads CASSSRLAGGPDTQYF. DNA for the CDR3: TGCGCCAGCAGCTCCAGACTAGCGGGGGGGCCAGATACGCAGTATTTT. The chain joins TRBV5-1 to TRBJ2-3, with 14 bases fitting TRBD2. Germline V CDR1 and CDR2: SGHRS, YFSETQ. J was trimmed by 4 bases and V by 3 bases; bases with no gene match: 4. This CDR3 region has 16 residues.

This chain joins TRBV7-2 and TRBJ2-7, with a weak D call TRBD2 (6 bases). CDR1 is SGHTA, CDR2 FQGNSA, per germline. This CDR3 is built from 15 residues. Deletions cut 6 bases from V and 0 bases from J, with 15 bases between. DNA for the CDR3: TGTGCCAGCAGTAAGGGAGGTACAAACTCCTACGAGCAGTACTTC. It codes for CASSKGGTNSYEQYF.

This clone was seen only a few times. This rearrangement joins TRBV9 to TRBJ1-2; D is uncertain. The CDR3 contains 15 residues. In germline, CDR1 is SGDLS, CDR2 YYNGEE. Trimming shortened V by 4 bases and J by 4 bases, and 17 bases separated the two germline ends. The CDR3 loop reads CASSLREGSIYGYTF. The CDR3 DNA sequence: TGTGCCAGCAGCCTAAGGGAAGGGAGCATCTATGGCTACACCTTC.

This chain joins TRBV29-1 and TRBJ1-1, with D unresolved. This CDR3 contains 12 residues. V was shortened by 4 bases and J by 2 bases, with 8 bases between the two germline ends. Germline V gene sequence: CDR1 SQVTM, CDR2 ANQGSEA. The CDR3 region has the DNA TGCAGCGTTGCGATGAGAAACACTGAAGCTTTCTTT. Translated, it gives CSVAMRNTEAFF.

A few counts support this clone. The chain recombines TRBV10-2 with TRBJ1-2; D gene unclear. The CDR3 covers 14 residues. Germline V CDR1 and CDR2: WSHSY, SAAADI. V was trimmed by 11 bases and J by 4 bases, leaving 20 bases between them. The CDR3 nucleotides are TGCGCCCCGCAGCTGGCCTACTACTTCTATGGCTACACCTTC. Translated: CAPQLAYYFYGYTF.

This chain joins TRBV30 and TRBJ2-1, with D perhaps matching TRBD1 (5 bases). Germline-derived CDR1 and CDR2 are GTSNPN and SVGIG (reference sequence). The CDR3 runs 14 residues. The ends were cut back, 3 bases at V and 7 bases at J, with 16 bases in the middle. As DNA, the CDR3 is TGTGCCTGGAGCATAAGGGGCCTAGATAATGAGCAGTTCTTC. Amino acid sequence: CAWSIRGLDNEQFF.

This clone was detected a few times. The chain links TRBV5-1 to TRBJ2-1; 7 nucleotides line up with TRBD2. Germline V gene lookup returns CDR1 SGHRS and CDR2 YFSETQ. The CDR3 length is 15 residues. Trimming removed 0 bases from V and 7 bases from J; junction bases left unmatched: 7. The DNA for the CDR3 is TGCGCCAGCAGCTTGGCGGGCGGGAGTAGAAATGAGCAGTTCTTC. This sequence encodes CASSLAGGSRNEQFF.